This T cell receptor beta chain stems from a study of blood T cell repertoires in COVID-19. TCRdb's table, derived via immunoSEQ multiplex PCR, lists solely in-frame clones and lacks some. This sample yields about 310,000 clones, of which about nine tenths are seen a single time; about 9.9% belongs to the top ten. This clone was observed once. The study assigned cohorts using participant-reported clinical history. Trimming removed 7 bases from V and 3 bases from J, with 18 bases in between. There are 16 residues in the CDR3. Germline CDR1 MDHEN, CDR2 SYDVKM. The TCR originated in a woman in her thirties or forties who had recovered from COVID-19. Sequencing was done on a sample of PBMCs or T cells enriched from blood (not recorded which). The rearrangement uses TRBV28 and TRBJ2-2; maybe TRBD1 (6 bases). The CDR3 protein is CASNLHRDKYTGELFF. CDR3 DNA sequence: TGTGCCAGCAATCTACACCGGGACAAGTACACCGGGGAGCTGTTTTTT.